Shown below are 8 T cell receptor beta chains from a single sample sequenced in a study of beta chain features in type 1 diabetes. Expressed TCRB transcripts got sequenced, as all isolated RNA was reverse transcribed. Here immunoSEQ multiplex PCR was the method, and the copy in TCRdb shows in-frame clones only, minus some. The data show approximately 160,000 clones, with 10% seen just once and more than 0.4% held by the top ten. Study results and limitations: A moderate, significant TCRB CDR3 shortening appeared in type 1 diabetes across four CD4+ subsets.

These receptors are not linked to any known antigen. Input material: central memory CD4+ T cells from blood. These receptor sequences come from a man between 25 and 39 years old with type 1 diabetes.

The chain links TRBV9 to TRBJ2-5; 8 bases match TRBD2. CDR3 length equals 16 residues. V trimming: 3 bases; J trimming: 7 bases; junction bases outside the gene matches: 14. Germline CDR1 SGDLS, CDR2 YYNGEE. CDR3: CASSAIVGTSVTTQYF. The CDR3 DNA sequence: TGTGCCAGCAGCGCCATCGTGGGGACTAGTGTGACGACCCAGTACTTC.

The chain has TRBV30 and TRBJ2-5; D not resolved. Germline V gene data show CDR1 as GTSNPN and CDR2 as SVGIG (reference sequence). Trimming took off 2 bases at V and 7 bases at J, with 17 bases between the two ends. The CDR3 covers 14 residues. This CDR3 reads CAWSPERLAGTQYF. The DNA for the CDR3 is TGTGCCTGGAGTCCAGAGAGGCTCGCTGGGACCCAGTACTTC.

The chain couples TRBV5-4 to TRBJ2-1; 9 bases fit TRBD2. Germline V gene lookup returns CDR1 SGHNT and CDR2 YYREEE (reference sequence). V was clipped by 4 bases and J by 7 bases; unmatched bases: 3. The CDR3 sequence is 13 residues long. CDR3 coding DNA: TGTGCCAGCAGCCTTACTAGCGGGAATGAGCAGTTCTTC. Its translation: CASSLTSGNEQFF.

This clone showed up just a few times. J is TRBJ2-7 and V is TRBV5-4, with D perhaps matching TRBD2 (6 bases). The CDR3 runs to 14 residues. The V gene's germline CDR1 is SGHNT and CDR2 YYREEE (reference sequence). The V gene lost 4 bases and the J gene lost 2 bases, with 13 bases spanning the gap. CDR3 bases: TGTGCCAGCAGCCTGGCCGGGAGTCCCTACGAGCAGTACTTC. Its protein is CASSLAGSPYEQYF.

This clone has more than one count but fewer than ten. J is TRBJ2-4 and V is TRBV6-5, with TRBD1 matching 8 bases. The J segment lost 5 bases and the V segment lost 6 bases, leaving 6 bases of the junction unmatched. Germline CDR1 reads MNHEY; CDR2 reads SVGAGI. The CDR3 loop spans 14 amino acids. The DNA of the CDR3 is TGTGCCAGCAGCAGACAGGGGAGGCAAAACATTCAGTACTTC. This translates into CASSRQGRQNIQYF.

As concerns this clone: The same CDR3 also results from other DNA sequences found in this sample. J is TRBJ1-5 and V is TRBV6-5; 10 positions agree with TRBD1. The germline V gene encodes CDR1 MNHEY and CDR2 SVGAGI. J gave up 4 bases and V 6 bases, and 6 bases lay outside the gene matches. CDR3 length equals 15 residues. The CDR3 nucleotides are TGTGCCAGCAGCAGTAGGACAGGGGGAAATCAGCCCCAGCATTTT. Its translation is CASSSRTGGNQPQHF.

This clone was picked up a small number of times. The chain uses TRBV29-1 and TRBJ1-2; 7 nucleotides align to TRBD1. Germline V CDR1 and CDR2: SQVTM, ANQGSEA. Germline trimming cut 6 bases from V and 4 bases from J; bases unmatched to any gene: 14. The CDR3 has 15 residues. This chain's CDR3 is CSVPPAGQVSYGYTF. The DNA of the CDR3 is TGCAGCGTCCCCCCTGCCGGACAGGTGAGCTATGGCTACACCTTC.

The J gene is TRBJ2-5, the V gene TRBV15; TRBD1 agrees at 7 bases. The CDR3 length is 15 residues. The germline V gene encodes CDR1 LNHNV and CDR2 YYDKDF (reference sequence). The J segment lost 5 bases and the V segment lost 1 base, leaving 7 bases of the junction unmatched. For the CDR3, the DNA is TGTGCCACCAGCAGAGGAACAGGGGACGCGGAGACCCAGTACTTC. Translation: CATSRGTGDAETQYF.